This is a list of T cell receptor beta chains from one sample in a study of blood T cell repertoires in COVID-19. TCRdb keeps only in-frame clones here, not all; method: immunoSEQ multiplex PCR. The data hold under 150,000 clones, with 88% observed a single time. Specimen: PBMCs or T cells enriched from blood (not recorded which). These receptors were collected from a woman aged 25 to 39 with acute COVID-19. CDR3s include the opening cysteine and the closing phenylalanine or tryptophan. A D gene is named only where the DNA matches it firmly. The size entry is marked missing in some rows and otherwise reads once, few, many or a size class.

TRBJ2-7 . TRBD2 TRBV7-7 TGTGCTAGCAGCTTACCCGTGACTAGCGATGGCTTTTACGAGCAGTACTTC CASSLPVTSDGFYEQYF
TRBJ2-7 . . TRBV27 TGTGCCAGCAGTTTAGGCCAATATTACGAGCAGTACTTC CASSLGQYYEQYF
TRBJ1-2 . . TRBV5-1 TGCGCCAGCAGCGCGGAAACAGGGTTTGGCTACACCTTC CASSAETGFGYTF
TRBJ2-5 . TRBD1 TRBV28 TGTGCCAGCAGTTTCCCCGGGACAGGGCGGCAAGAGACCCAGTACTTC CASSFPGTGRQETQYF
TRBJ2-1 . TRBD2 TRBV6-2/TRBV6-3 TGTGCCAGCAGCACCATAGCGGGAGTCAATGAGCAGTTCTTC CASSTIAGVNEQFF
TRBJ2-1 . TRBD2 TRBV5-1 TGCGCCAGCAGCCTGACTAGCCCCAACAATGAGCAGTTCTTC CASSLTSPNNEQFF
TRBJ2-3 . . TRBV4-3 TGCGCCAGCAGCCAAGATATTAACACAGATACGCAGTATTTT CASSQDINTDTQYF
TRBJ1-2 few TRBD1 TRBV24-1 TGTGCCACGAGGGACAGGGCTGGCTACACCTTC CATRDRAGYTF
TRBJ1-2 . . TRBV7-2 TGTGCCAGCAGCTTAGGGCAGGGTTCCTATGGCTACACCTTC CASSLGQGSYGYTF
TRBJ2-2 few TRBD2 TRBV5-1 TGCGCCAGCAGTCTTGCGGGGGGCAACACCGGGGAGCTGTTTTTT CASSLAGGNTGELFF
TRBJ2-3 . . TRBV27 TGTGCCAGTAAACCGGGGTCCACAGATACGCAGTATTTT CASKPGSTDTQYF
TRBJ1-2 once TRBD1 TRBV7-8 TGTGCCAGCAGTTGGGGACAGGGTGCTGGCTACACCTTC CASSWGQGAGYTF
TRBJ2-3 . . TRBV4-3 TGCGCCAGCAGCCAAGTAAGCGGGTGGGCAGATACGCAGTATTTT CASSQVSGWADTQYF
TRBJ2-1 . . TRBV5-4 TGTGCCAGCAGCGATATCGGAGGAGGGGCCGACAATGAGCAGTTCTTC CASSDIGGGADNEQFF
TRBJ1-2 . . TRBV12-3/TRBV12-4 TGTGCCAGCAGGGACATATGGTATGGCTACACCTTC CASRDIWYGYTF
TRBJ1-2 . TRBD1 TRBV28 TGTGCCAGCTCGACAGGGGGCGCATCCGGCTACACCTTC CASSTGGASGYTF
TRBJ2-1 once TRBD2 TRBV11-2 TGTGCCAGCAGCCAACGGGCGGGGGGCTACAATGAGCAGTTCTTC CASSQRAGGYNEQFF
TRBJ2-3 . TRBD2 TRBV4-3 TGCGCCAGCAGCCAAGATAGAAGTAGCGGGAGGGCCCCCGCAGATACGCAGTATTTT CASSQDRSSGRAPADTQYF
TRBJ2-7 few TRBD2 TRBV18 TGTGCCAGCTCACCCCCTAGCGGGGAACCACGTGAGCAGTACTTC CASSPPSGEPREQYF
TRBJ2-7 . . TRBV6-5 TGTGCCAGCAGTCTGGGCCCTTTCTACGAGCAGTACTTC CASSLGPFYEQYF
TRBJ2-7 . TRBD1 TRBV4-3 TGCGCCAGCAGCCTAGGACAGGGGGAGGGGTCCTACGAGCAGTACTTC CASSLGQGEGSYEQYF
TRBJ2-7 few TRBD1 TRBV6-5 TGTGCCAGCAATCGACAGGGAAGCGACGAGCAGTACTTC CASNRQGSDEQYF